These T cell receptor beta chains were read from a single sample in a study of shared clonotypes between healthy human individuals. Measured with immunoSEQ multiplex PCR; TCRdb has only the in-frame clones, and not every one. Of roughly 1 million clones listed, approximately 70% are singletons. The sequenced sample consisted of memory CD4+ T cells sorted from blood. The receptors shown here come from a man aged 18 to 30 in good health. Each CDR3 is given with its conserved first and last residue. The order of the fields is D gene, clone size, CDR3 length, V gene, J gene, CDR3 DNA, CDR3 protein. A D gene is named only where the DNA matches it firmly. The size of a clone is reported for some rows only, either as once, few or many, or as a class for expanded clones.

-	once	14	TRBV2	TRBJ1-6	TGTGCCAGCAGTGTCTCGACAGTAAATTCACCCCTCCACTTT	CASSVSTVNSPLHF
TRBD2	few	14	TRBV5-1	TRBJ2-7	TGCGCCAGCAGCCCCGGACTAGTTCCCCACGAGCAGTACTTC	CASSPGLVPHEQYF
-	few	14	TRBV5-4	TRBJ1-2	TGTGCCAGCAGCTTGGGGCCTCTCGTGGGAGGCTACACCTTC	CASSLGPLVGGYTF
-	once	18	TRBV21-1	TRBJ2-5	TGTGCCAGCAGCCCAAGGGGGGACTGGCTGAGGTACCAAGAGACCCAGTACTTC	CASSPRGDWLRYQETQYF
-	once	15	TRBV9	TRBJ1-2	TGTGCCAGCAGCGTAGAGCCCGGCAGCCTAGCGGGCTACACCTTC	CASSVEPGSLAGYTF
-	-	14	TRBV29-1	TRBJ2-3	TGCAGCGTTTTGGGTCGAAGTGACACAGATACGCAGTATTTT	CSVLGRSDTDTQYF
TRBD1	-	19	TRBV6-1	TRBJ1-6	TGTGCCAGCAGTGAAGTCCCACAGGGGACGAGCTCCTATAATTCACCCCTCCACTTT	CASSEVPQGTSSYNSPLHF
-	-	11	TRBV18	TRBJ2-3	TGTGCCAGCTCACCATTAGATACGCAGTATTTT	CASSPLDTQYF
TRBD2	once	13	TRBV7-9	TRBJ2-5	TGTGCCAGCAGCTTAGCGGGAGGGGAGACCCAGTACTTC	CASSLAGGETQYF
-	-	15	TRBV9	TRBJ1-4	TGTGCCAGCAGCGTAGGGAGCAGGCCGAATGAAAAACTGTTTTTT	CASSVGSRPNEKLFF
TRBD1	-	15	TRBV6-1	TRBJ1-3	TGTGCCAGCAGCGTTGACAGGGTGACTGGAAACACCATATATTTT	CASSVDRVTGNTIYF
-	-	12	TRBV5-1	TRBJ2-1	TGCGCCAGCAGCAAAGAGACTCGGACCCCGTTCTTC	CASSKETRTPFF
TRBD2	-	14	TRBV5-1	TRBJ2-5	TGCGCCAGCAGCTGGCGGGGGGCCGAGGAGACCCAGTACTTC	CASSWRGAEETQYF
-	-	15	TRBV27	TRBJ2-5	TGTGCCAGCAGTTCCACGGGGGCCGGCGGGGAGACCCAGTACTTC	CASSSTGAGGETQYF
-	few	15	TRBV5-5	TRBJ1-3	TGTGCCAGCAGCTTGGACGGGCAGGGTGGAAACACCATATATTTT	CASSLDGQGGNTIYF
TRBD2	-	16	TRBV6-1	TRBJ2-7	TGTGCCAGCAGTGGTGAGCGGGAGGGCCGCGGCTACGAGCAGTACTTC	CASSGEREGRGYEQYF
-	many	16	TRBV6-5	TRBJ2-2	TGTGCCAGCAGTTACTCGGGGGAGTGGGGGACCGGGGAGCTGTTTTTT	CASSYSGEWGTGELFF
-	-	16	TRBV7-3	TRBJ2-2	-	CASSLVSLDSGGELFF
TRBD1	few	14	TRBV9	TRBJ2-7	TGTGCCAGCAGCCGGGTGGGACAGGGATACGAGCAGTACTTC	CASSRVGQGYEQYF
TRBD2	-	15	TRBV6-1	TRBJ2-7	TGTGCCAGCAGTCGTAGCGGGGAATCATCCTACGAGCAGTACTTC	CASSRSGESSYEQYF
-	-	13	TRBV25-1	TRBJ1-3	TGTGCCAGCGGAAGGGGCTCTGGAAACACCATATATTTT	CASGRGSGNTIYF
-	-	14	TRBV9	TRBJ2-1	TGTGCCAGCAAAATCGATGAGGGGGTCGATGAGCAGTTCTTC	CASKIDEGVDEQFF
TRBD1	-	13	TRBV7-2	TRBJ2-4	TGTGCCAGCAGCACCCGGGACAGAAACATTCAGTACTTC	CASSTRDRNIQYF
TRBD2	-	15	TRBV5-5	TRBJ2-3	TGTGCCAGCAGCAGCCTAGCGGGGGGCACAGATACGCAGTATTTT	CASSSLAGGTDTQYF
-	-	14	TRBV29-1	TRBJ1-1	TGCAGCGCTCGGACGGAGAAGATGAACACTGAAGCTTTCTTT	CSARTEKMNTEAFF
TRBD1	few	15	TRBV10-3	TRBJ1-1	TGTGCCATCAGTGAGTCGGACAGGAAGAACACTGAAGCTTTCTTT	CAISESDRKNTEAFF
TRBD1	-	13	TRBV10-3	TRBJ2-1	TGTGCCATGCGGGACAGGGACTACAATGAGCAGTTCTTC	CAMRDRDYNEQFF
-	once	12	TRBV30	TRBJ2-1	TGTGCCTGGGCCTTTTCCTACAATGAGCAGTTCTTC	CAWAFSYNEQFF
-	-	18	TRBV19	TRBJ2-6	TGTGCCAGTAGTAACCCCGGGACGGGGATCTCTGGGGCCAACGTCCTGACTTTC	CASSNPGTGISGANVLTF
-	-	17	TRBV5-7	TRBJ1-3	TGTGCCAGCAGCTTGGTTGCCGTACTTAGCTCTGGAAACACCATATATTTT	CASSLVAVLSSGNTIYF
-	once	15	TRBV5-1	TRBJ1-4	TGCGCCAGCAGCTTGGTCGCCAATTCAAATGAAAAACTGTTTTTT	CASSLVANSNEKLFF
TRBD1	-	14	TRBV10-3	TRBJ1-1	TGTGCCATCAATTCAGACAGGGTTGGCACTGAAGCTTTCTTT	CAINSDRVGTEAFF
-	-	14	TRBV27	TRBJ1-1	TGTGCCAGCAGTTTAGCACGGTTGAACACTGAAGCTTTCTTT	CASSLARLNTEAFF
-	once	13	TRBV5-1	TRBJ2-5	TGCGCCAGCAGCTCTGGAGATCAAGAGACCCAGTACTTC	CASSSGDQETQYF
-	many	18	TRBV11-2	TRBJ1-4	TGTGCCAGCAGCTTAGGGGTCGCGACTAGGGGGGAGAGTGAAAAACTGTTTTTT	CASSLGVATRGESEKLFF
-	-	14	TRBV5-4	TRBJ1-1	TGTGCCAGCAGCCCGGGCACCTTGAACACTGAAGCTTTCTTT	CASSPGTLNTEAFF
-	-	18	TRBV5-3	TRBJ1-4	TGTGCCAGAAGCTTAGGAGGGACGGGAAATAATAGGAGTGAAAAACTGTTTTTT	CARSLGGTGNNRSEKLFF
-	-	14	TRBV11-2	TRBJ2-7	TGTGCCAGCAGCATAGTTGCGGGGCCCTACGAGCAGTACTTC	CASSIVAGPYEQYF
TRBD1	-	14	TRBV28	TRBJ1-2	TGTGCCAGCAGCCCGGGACAGGGAGTCTATGGCTACACCTTC	CASSPGQGVYGYTF
-	once	15	TRBV19	TRBJ2-1	TGTGCCAGTAGCACCGAGGGGACACCTTTCAATGAGCAGTTCTTC	CASSTEGTPFNEQFF
TRBD1	-	15	TRBV25-1	TRBJ1-1	TGTGCCAGCAGTATATCGGGACAGGTGAACACTGAAGCTTTCTTT	CASSISGQVNTEAFF
-	-	15	TRBV5-1	TRBJ2-7	TGCGCCAGCAGCTTGAGTCAGGGCGGAGGGTCCGAGCAGTACTTC	CASSLSQGGGSEQYF
TRBD1	-	15	TRBV6-6	TRBJ1-4	TGTGCCAGCAGGGATACAGGGGGGACTAATGAAAAACTGTTTTTT	CASRDTGGTNEKLFF
-	-	12	TRBV6-6	TRBJ2-7	TGTGCCAGCAGGGGGACTCCCTACGAGCAGTACTTC	CASRGTPYEQYF
-	-	14	TRBV10-1	TRBJ2-3	TGCGCCAGCAGTGTCAGCTTTAGCACAGATACGCAGTATTTT	CASSVSFSTDTQYF
-	-	17	TRBV11-2	TRBJ1-6	TGTGCCAGCAGCTTACGGGGCGCGGGACGAGATGATTCACCCCTCCACTTT	CASSLRGAGRDDSPLHF
TRBD2	-	15	TRBV5-4	TRBJ2-7	TGTGCCAGCAGCTTAGCTACTAGCGGGAGTGATGAGCAGTACTTC	CASSLATSGSDEQYF
-	once	13	TRBV2	TRBJ1-4	TGTGCCAGCAGCGAGGCCCTCGGAGAAAAACTGTTTTTT	CASSEALGEKLFF
-	few	13	TRBV6-5	TRBJ1-2	TGTGCCAGCAGTTACTACCAGTCTCGAGGCTACACCTTC	CASSYYQSRGYTF
-	-	15	TRBV2	TRBJ2-3	TGTGCCAGCAGTGAATTAGGGGTTACGAGGATTACGCAGTATTTT	CASSELGVTRITQYF
-	-	12	TRBV7-9	TRBJ2-5	TGTGCCAGCAGCCGGATACAAGAGACCCAGTACTTC	CASSRIQETQYF
-	-	15	TRBV7-9	TRBJ2-5	TGTGCCAGCAGCTTGACGGGGAAGGATTCGGAGACCCAGTACTTC	CASSLTGKDSETQYF
TRBD1	-	14	TRBV30	TRBJ1-2	TGTGCCTGGATCCAGGACAGGACGAACTATGGCTACACCTTC	CAWIQDRTNYGYTF